The sequence of this TCR beta chain was determined in a study of blood T cell repertoires in COVID-19. For the study at large: The cDNA or gDNA used as material had been derived from T cells, B-cell-depleted T cells, or PBMCs.

Between the trimmed V and J ends, which lost 1 base and 6 bases, there was a span of 7 bases. This CDR3 contains 12 residues. In germline, CDR1 is LGHDT, CDR2 YNNKEL (reference sequence). Sequencing was performed with immunoSEQ multiplex PCR; in TCRdb, only in-frame clones are kept and a portion is missing. The sample consists of approximately 300,000 clones, 85% of them appearing once. Donors were grouped by their self-reported clinical history. The sequenced sample consisted of PBMCs or T cells enriched from blood (not recorded which). This clonotype originated in a woman in her twenties or thirties who had been exposed to COVID-19. This chain uses TRBV3-1 (or the pseudogene TRBV3-2) with TRBJ2-7; D call uncertain. The CDR3 is CASSQAPSEQYF. CDR3 coding DNA: TGTGCCAGCAGCCAAGCACCGAGCGAGCAGTACTTC.